This TCR beta chain was sequenced during a study of naive and memory T cell subsets. An oligonucleotide containing a UMI was ligated to the 3' end of TCR cDNA. Whole-blood samples were over 2 ml of peripheral blood from healthy adult volunteers. Four PCR rounds used nested alpha and beta constant region primers plus the SP2 primer. TCRdb re-analysed the 5' RACE reads in MiXCR, keeping a single row per CDR3 protein. The sample records 55,000 to 70,000 distinct CDR3 sequences, 6% to 8.5% being singletons. Ten or more counts support this clonotype. This TCR was recovered from a female donor in good health.

For the CDR3, the DNA is TGCGCCAGCAGCCAGGGCAAGAACACTGAAGCTTTCTTT. Protein product: CASSQGKNTEAFF. The rearrangement joins TRBV4-3 to TRBJ1-1, with no clear D. The V gene lost 3 bases and the J gene lost 1 base, with 6 bases spanning the gap. The germline V gene encodes CDR1 LGHNA and CDR2 YSLEER. CDR3 length equals 13 residues.